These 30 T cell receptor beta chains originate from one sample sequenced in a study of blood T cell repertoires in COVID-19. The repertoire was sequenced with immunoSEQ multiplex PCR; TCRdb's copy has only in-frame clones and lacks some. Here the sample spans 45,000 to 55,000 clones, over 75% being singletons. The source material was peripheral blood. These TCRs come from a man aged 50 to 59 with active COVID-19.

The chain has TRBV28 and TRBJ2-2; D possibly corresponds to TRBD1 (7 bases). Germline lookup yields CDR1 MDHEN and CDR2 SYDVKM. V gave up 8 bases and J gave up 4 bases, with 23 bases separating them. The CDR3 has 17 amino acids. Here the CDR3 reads CASGYRRRGRGTGELFF. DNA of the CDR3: TGTGCCAGCGGATACAGGAGGAGGGGGCGTGGCACCGGGGAGCTGTTTTTT.

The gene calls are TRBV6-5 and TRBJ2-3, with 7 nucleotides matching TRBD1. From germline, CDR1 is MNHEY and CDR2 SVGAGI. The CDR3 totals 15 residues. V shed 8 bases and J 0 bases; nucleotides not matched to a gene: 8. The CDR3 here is CASSPRDRSTDTQYF. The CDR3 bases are TGTGCCAGCTCCCCTCGGGACAGAAGCACAGATACGCAGTATTTT.

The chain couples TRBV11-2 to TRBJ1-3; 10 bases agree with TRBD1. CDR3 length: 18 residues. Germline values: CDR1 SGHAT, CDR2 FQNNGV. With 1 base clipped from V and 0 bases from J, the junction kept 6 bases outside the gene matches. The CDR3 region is CASSLVRDRGFSGNTIYF. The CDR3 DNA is TGTGCCAGCAGCTTAGTGAGGGACAGGGGATTCTCTGGAAACACCATATATTTT.

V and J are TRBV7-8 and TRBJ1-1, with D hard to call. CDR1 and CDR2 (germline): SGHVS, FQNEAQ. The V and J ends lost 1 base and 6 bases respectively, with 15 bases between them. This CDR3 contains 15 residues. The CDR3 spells CASSLEGFRGSEAFF. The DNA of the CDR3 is TGTGCCAGCAGCTTAGAAGGTTTTCGCGGATCTGAAGCTTTCTTT.

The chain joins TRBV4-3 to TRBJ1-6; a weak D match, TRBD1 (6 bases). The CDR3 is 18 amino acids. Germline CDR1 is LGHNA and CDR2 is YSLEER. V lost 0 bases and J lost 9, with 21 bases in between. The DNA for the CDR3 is TGCGCCAGCAGCCAAGAAAGACAGGCGCCACTAAACTTTTCACCCCTCCACTTT. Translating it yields CASSQERQAPLNFSPLHF.

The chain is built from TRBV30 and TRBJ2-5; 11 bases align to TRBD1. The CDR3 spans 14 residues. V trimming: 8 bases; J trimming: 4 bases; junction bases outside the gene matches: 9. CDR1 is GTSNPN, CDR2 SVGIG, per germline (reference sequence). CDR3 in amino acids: CATPGTGGRETQYF. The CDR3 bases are TGTGCCACCCCCGGGACAGGGGGACGAGAGACCCAGTACTTC.

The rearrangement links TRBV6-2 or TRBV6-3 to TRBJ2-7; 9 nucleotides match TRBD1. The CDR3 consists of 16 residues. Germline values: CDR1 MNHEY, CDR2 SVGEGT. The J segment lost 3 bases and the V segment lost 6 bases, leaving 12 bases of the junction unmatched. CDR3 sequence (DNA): TGTGCCAGCAGCCCCTGGGGGACAGGGAACAGCTACGAGCAGTACTTC. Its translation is CASSPWGTGNSYEQYF.

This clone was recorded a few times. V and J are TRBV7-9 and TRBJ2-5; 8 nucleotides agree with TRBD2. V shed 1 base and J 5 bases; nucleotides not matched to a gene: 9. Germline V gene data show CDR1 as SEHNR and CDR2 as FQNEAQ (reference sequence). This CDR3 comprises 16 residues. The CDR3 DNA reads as TGTGCCAGCAGCTTAGATCCCACTAGCGGCATGGAGACCCAGTACTTC. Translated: CASSLDPTSGMETQYF.

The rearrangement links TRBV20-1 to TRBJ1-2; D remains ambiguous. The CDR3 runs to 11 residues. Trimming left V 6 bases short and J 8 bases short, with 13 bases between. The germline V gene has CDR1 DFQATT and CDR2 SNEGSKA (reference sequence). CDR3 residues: CSAGEGGGYTF. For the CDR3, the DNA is TGCAGTGCCGGAGAGGGAGGGGGCTACACCTTC.

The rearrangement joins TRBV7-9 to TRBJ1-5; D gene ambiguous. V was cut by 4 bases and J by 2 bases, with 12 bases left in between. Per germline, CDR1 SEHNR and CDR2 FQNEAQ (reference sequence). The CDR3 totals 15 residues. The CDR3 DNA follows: TGTGCCAGCAGCTCCTACGAGGGCCGCAATCAGCCCCAGCATTTT. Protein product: CASSSYEGRNQPQHF.

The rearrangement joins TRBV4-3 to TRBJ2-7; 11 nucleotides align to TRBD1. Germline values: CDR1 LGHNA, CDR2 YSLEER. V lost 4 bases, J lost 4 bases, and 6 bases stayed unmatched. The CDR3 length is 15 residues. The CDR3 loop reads CASSPGTGGPYEQYF. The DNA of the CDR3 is TGCGCCAGCAGCCCTGGGACAGGGGGTCCATACGAGCAGTACTTC.

Here the CDR3 DNA reads TGTGCCAGCAGGGACAGGATAAACCAAGAGACCCAGTACTTC. It is translated as CASRDRINQETQYF. The gene calls are TRBV6-5 and TRBJ2-5, with TRBD1 identical over 7 bases. Germline V gene lookup returns CDR1 MNHEY and CDR2 SVGAGI. The CDR3 length is 14 residues. Trimming at V came to 6 bases and at J to 0 bases, leaving 4 bases not matched to a gene.

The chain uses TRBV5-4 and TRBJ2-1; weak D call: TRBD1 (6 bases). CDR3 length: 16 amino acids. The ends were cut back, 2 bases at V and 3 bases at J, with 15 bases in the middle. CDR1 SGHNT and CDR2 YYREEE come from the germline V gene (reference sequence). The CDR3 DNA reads TGTGCCAGCAGCTTAGGGGGAAATATGATCTACAATGAGCAGTTCTTC. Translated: CASSLGGNMIYNEQFF.

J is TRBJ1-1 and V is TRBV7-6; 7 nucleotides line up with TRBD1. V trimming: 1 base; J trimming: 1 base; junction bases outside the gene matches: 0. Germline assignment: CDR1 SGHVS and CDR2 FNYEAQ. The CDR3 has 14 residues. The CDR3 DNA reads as TGTGCCAGCAGCTTAGGGACAGGGAACACTGAAGCTTTCTTT. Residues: CASSLGTGNTEAFF.

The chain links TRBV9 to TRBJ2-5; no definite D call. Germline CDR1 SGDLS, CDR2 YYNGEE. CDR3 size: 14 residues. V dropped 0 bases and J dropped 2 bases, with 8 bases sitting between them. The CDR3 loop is CASSVDRRQETQYF. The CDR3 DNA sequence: TGTGCCAGCAGCGTAGATCGCAGGCAAGAGACCCAGTACTTC.

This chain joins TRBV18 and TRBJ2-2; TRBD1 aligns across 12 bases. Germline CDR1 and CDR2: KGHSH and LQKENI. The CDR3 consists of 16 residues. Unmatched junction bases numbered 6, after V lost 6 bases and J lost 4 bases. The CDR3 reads CASSRPGQGATGELFF. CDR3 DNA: TGTGCCAGCTCCCGTCCGGGACAGGGGGCCACCGGGGAGCTGTTTTTT.

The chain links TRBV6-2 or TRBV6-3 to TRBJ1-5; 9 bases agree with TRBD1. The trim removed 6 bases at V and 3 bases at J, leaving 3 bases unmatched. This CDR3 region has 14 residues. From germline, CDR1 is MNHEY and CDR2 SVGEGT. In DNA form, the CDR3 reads TGTGCCAGCAGCCGGACAGGGGTCAATCAGCCCCAGCATTTT. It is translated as CASSRTGVNQPQHF.

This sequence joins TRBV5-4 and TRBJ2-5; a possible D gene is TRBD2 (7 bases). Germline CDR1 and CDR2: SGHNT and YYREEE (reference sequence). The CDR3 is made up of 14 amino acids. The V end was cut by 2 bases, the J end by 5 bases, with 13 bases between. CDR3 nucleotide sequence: TGTGCCAGCAGCTTAGGGGGGGCCACGGAGACCCAGTACTTC. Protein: CASSLGGATETQYF.

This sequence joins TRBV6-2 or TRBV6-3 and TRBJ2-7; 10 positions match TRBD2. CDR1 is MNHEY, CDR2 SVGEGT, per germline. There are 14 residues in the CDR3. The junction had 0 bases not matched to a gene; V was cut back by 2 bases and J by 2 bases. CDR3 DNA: TGTGCCAGCAGTTACGGGACTAGCGCCTACGAGCAGTACTTC. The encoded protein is CASSYGTSAYEQYF.

CDR3 protein: CANPLTRGYGYTF. The DNA of the CDR3 is TGTGCCAACCCTCTGACCCGAGGCTATGGCTACACCTTC. The rearrangement joins TRBV2 to TRBJ1-2; D is unclear. V dropped 10 bases and J dropped 4 bases, with 16 bases sitting between them. The CDR3 has 13 amino acids. From germline, CDR1 is SNHLY and CDR2 FYNNEI.

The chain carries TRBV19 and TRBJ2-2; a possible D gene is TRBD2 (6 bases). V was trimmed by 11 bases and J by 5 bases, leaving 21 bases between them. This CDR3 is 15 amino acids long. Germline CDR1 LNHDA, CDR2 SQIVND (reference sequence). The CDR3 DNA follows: TGTGCCTGCAAATCGGGACTCGGGAGAACCGGGGAGCTGTTTTTT. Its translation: CACKSGLGRTGELFF.

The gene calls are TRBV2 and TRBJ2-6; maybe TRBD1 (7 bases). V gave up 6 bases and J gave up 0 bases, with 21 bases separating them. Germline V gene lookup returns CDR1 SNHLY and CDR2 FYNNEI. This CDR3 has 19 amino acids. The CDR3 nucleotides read TGTGCCAGCAGACAAGGGGGGACAGCCCCTCTCTCTGGGGCCAACGTCCTGACTTTC. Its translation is CASRQGGTAPLSGANVLTF.

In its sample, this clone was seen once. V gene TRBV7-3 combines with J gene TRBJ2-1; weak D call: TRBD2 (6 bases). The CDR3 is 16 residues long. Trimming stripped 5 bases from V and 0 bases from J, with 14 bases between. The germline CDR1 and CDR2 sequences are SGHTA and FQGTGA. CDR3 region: CASSPGGRSSYNEQFF. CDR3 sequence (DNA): TGTGCCAGCAGCCCCGGGGGACGAAGCTCCTACAATGAGCAGTTCTTC.

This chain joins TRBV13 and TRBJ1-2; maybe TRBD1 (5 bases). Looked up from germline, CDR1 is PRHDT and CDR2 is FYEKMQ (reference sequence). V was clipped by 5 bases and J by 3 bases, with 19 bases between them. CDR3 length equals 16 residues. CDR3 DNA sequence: TGTGCCAGCAGCGCCTGGGAGGACATACGGGACTATGGCTACACCTTC. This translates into CASSAWEDIRDYGYTF.

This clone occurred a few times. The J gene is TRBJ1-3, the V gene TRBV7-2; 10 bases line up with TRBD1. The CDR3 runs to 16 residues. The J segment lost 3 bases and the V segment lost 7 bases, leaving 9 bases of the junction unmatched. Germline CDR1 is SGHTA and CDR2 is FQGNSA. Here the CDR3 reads CASTDRGRGDGNTIYF. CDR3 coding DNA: TGTGCCAGCACCGACAGGGGGCGTGGGGATGGAAACACCATATATTTT.

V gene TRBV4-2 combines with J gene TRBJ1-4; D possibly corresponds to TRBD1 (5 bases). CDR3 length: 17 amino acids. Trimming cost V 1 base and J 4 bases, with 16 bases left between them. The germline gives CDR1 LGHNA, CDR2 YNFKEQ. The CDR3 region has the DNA TGTGCCAGCAGCCAAGGCAGGGAAGCGGGGATTAATGAAAAACTGTTTTTT. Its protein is CASSQGREAGINEKLFF.

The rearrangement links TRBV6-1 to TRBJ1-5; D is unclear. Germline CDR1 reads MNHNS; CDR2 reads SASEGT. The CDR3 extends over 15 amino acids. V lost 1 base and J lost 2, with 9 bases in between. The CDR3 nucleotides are TGTGCCAGCAGTGAAGGGTACGGGGGCAATCAGCCCCAGCATTTT. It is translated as CASSEGYGGNQPQHF.

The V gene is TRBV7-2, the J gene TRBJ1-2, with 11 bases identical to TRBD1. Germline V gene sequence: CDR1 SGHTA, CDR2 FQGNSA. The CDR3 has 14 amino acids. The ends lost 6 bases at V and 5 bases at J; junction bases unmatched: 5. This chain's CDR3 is CASRPGQGAYGYTF. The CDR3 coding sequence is TGTGCCAGCAGGCCCGGACAGGGGGCTTATGGCTACACCTTC.

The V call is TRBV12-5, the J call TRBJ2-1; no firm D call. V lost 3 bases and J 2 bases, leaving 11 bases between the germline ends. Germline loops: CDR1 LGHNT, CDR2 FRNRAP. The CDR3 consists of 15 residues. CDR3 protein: CASGFRLAPYNEQFF. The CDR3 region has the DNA TGTGCTAGTGGTTTCAGACTGGCCCCCTACAATGAGCAGTTCTTC.

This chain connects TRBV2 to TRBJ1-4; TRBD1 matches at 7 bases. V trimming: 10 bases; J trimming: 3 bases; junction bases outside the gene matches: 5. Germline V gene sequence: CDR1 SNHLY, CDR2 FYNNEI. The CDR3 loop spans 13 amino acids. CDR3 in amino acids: CATSDRANEKLFF. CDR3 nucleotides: TGTGCCACCTCAGACAGGGCTAATGAAAAACTGTTTTTT.